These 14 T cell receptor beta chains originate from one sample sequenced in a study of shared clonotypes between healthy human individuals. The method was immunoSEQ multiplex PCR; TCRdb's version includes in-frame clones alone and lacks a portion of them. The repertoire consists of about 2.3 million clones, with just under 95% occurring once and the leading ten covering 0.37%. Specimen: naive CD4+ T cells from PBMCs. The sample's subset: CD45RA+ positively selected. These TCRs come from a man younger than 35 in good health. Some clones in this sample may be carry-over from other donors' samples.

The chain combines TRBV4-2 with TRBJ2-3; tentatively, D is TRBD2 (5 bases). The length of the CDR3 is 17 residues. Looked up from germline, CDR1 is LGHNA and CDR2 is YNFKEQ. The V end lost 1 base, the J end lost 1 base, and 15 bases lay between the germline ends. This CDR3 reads CASSQGLDSRRTDTQYF. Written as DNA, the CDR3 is TGTGCCAGCAGCCAAGGCCTGGACTCCCGGCGCACAGATACGCAGTATTTT.

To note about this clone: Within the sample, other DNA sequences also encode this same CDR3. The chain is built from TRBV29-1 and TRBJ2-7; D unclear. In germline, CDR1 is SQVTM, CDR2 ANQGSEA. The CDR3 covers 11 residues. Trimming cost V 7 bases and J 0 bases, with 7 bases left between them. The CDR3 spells CSGRSSYEQYF. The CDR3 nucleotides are TGCAGCGGCAGGAGCTCCTACGAGCAGTACTTC.

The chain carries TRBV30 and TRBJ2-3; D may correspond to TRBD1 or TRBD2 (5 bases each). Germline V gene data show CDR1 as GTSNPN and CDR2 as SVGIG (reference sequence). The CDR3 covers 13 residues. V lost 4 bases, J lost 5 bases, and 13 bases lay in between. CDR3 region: CAWTRGKVDTQYF. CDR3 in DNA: TGTGCCTGGACACGGGGCAAGGTAGATACGCAGTATTTT.

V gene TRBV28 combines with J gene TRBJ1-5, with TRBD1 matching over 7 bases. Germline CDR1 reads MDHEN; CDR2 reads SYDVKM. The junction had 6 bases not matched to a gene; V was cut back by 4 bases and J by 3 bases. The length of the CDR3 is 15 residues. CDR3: CASSSTTGNNQPQHF. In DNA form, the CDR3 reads TGTGCCAGCAGTTCTACGACAGGGAACAATCAGCCCCAGCATTTT.

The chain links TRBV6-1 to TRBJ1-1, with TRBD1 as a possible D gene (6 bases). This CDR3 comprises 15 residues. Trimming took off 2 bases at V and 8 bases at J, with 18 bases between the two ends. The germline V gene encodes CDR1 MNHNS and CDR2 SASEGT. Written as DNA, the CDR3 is TGTGCCAGCAGTGAAAACTTATCTTTCAGGGGCGAAGCTTTCTTT. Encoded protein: CASSENLSFRGEAFF.

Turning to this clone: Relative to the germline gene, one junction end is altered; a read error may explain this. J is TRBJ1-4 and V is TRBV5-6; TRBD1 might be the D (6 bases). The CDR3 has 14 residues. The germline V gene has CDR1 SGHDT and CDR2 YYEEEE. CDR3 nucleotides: TGTGCCAGCAGCCAAAAAGACAGGTCCCGACCCCGGTATTTT. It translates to CASSQKDRSRPRYF.

Here the CDR3 DNA reads TGTGCCAGTGGACTAGCGGGAGGGCCACCCGGGGAGCTGTTTTTT. This sequence encodes CASGLAGGPPGELFF. The chain has TRBV19 and TRBJ2-2, with TRBD2 identical over 15 bases. The germline V gene encodes CDR1 LNHDA and CDR2 SQIVND (reference sequence). The CDR3 consists of 15 residues. Unmatched junction bases numbered 4, after V lost 8 bases and J lost 6 bases.

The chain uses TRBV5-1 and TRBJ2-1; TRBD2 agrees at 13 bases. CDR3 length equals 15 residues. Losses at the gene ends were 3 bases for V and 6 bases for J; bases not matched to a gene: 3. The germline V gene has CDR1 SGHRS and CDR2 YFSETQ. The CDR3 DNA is TGCGCCAGCAGCTCACTAGCGGGAGGGGGCAATGAGCAGTTCTTC. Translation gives CASSSLAGGGNEQFF. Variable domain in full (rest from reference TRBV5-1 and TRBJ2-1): KAGVTQTPRYLIKTRGQQVTLSCSPISGHRSVSWYQQTPGQGLQFLFEYFSETQRNKGNFPGRFSGRQFSNSRSEMNVSTLELGDSALYLCASSSLAGGGNEQFFGPGTRLTVL.

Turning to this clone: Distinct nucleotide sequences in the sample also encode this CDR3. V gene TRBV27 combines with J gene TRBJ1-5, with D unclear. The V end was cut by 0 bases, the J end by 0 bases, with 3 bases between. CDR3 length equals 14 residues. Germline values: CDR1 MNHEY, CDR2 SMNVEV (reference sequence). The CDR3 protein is CASSLSYSNQPQHF. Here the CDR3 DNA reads TGTGCCAGCAGTTTATCCTATAGCAATCAGCCCCAGCATTTT.

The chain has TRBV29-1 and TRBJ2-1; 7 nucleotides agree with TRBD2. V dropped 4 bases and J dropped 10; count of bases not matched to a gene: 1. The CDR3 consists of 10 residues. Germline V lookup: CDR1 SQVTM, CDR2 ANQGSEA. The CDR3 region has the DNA TGCAGCGTTGGGCGGGAGGAGCAGTTCTTC. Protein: CSVGREEQFF.

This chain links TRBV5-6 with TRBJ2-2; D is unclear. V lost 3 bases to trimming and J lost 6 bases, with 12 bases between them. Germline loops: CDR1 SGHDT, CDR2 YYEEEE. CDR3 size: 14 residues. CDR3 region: CASSSASGAGELFF. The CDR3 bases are TGTGCCAGCAGCTCCGCCTCTGGTGCCGGGGAGCTGTTTTTT.

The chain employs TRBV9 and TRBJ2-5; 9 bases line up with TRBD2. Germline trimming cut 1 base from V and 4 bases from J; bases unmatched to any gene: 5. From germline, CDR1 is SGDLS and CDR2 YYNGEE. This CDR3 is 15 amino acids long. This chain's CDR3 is CASSVRLREGETQYF. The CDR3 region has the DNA TGTGCCAGCAGCGTACGGTTGCGGGAGGGAGAGACCCAGTACTTC.

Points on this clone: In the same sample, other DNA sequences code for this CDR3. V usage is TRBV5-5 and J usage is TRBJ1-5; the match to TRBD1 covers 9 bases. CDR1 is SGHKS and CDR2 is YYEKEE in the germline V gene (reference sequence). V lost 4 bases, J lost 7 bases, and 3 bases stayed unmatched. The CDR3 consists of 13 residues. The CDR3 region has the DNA TGTGCCAGCAGCCTACAGGGGGCCCAGCCCCAGCATTTT. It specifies CASSLQGAQPQHF.

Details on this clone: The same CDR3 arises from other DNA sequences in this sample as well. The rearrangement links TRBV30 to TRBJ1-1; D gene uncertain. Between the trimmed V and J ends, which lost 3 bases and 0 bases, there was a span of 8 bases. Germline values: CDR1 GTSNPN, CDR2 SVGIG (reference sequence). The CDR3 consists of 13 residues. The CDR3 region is CAWSPGLNTEAFF. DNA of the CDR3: TGTGCCTGGAGCCCTGGCTTGAACACTGAAGCTTTCTTT.